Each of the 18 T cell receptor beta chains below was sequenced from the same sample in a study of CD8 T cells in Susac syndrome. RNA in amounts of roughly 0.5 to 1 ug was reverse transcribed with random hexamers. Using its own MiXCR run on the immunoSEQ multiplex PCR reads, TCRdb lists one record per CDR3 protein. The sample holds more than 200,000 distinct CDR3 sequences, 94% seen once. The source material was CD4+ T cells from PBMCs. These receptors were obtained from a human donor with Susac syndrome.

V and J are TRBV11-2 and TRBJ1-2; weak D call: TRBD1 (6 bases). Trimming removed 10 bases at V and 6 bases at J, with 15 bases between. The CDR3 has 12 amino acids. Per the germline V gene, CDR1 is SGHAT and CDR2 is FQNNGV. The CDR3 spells CATGGRKNGYTF. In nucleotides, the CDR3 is TGTGCCACCGGGGGCAGAAAAAATGGCTACACCTTC.

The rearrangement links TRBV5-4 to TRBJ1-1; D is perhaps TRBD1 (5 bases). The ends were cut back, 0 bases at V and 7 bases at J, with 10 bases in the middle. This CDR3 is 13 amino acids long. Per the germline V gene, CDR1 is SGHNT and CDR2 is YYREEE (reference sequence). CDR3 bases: TGTGCCAGCAGCTTGGATTGGGGGAGTGAAGCTTTCTTT. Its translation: CASSLDWGSEAFF.

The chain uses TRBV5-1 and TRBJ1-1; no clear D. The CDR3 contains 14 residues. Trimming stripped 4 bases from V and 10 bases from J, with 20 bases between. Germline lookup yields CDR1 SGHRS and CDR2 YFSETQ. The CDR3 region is CASSPTLSSDGAFF. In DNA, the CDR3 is TGCGCCAGCAGCCCGACCCTCTCATCAGACGGAGCTTTCTTT.

The CDR3 sequence: CASSPGTGADGYTF. CDR3 nucleotide sequence: TGTGCCAGCAGTCCCGGGACAGGGGCCGATGGCTACACCTTC. V usage is TRBV12-3 or TRBV12-4 and J usage is TRBJ1-2; 10 bases match TRBD1. J gave up 6 bases and V 5 bases, and 6 bases lay outside the gene matches. This CDR3 spans 14 amino acids.

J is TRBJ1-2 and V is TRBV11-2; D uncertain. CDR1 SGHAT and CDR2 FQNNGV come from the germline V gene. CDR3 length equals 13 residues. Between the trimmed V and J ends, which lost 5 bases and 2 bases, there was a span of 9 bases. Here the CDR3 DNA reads TGTGCCAGCAGCCCCAGGACCAACTATGGCTACACCTTC. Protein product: CASSPRTNYGYTF.

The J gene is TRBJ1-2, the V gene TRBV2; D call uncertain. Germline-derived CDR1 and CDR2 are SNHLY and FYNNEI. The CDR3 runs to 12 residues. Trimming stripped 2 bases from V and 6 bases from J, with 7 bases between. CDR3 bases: TGTGCCAGCAGTGAAACAGACGATGGCTACACCTTC. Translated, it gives CASSETDDGYTF.

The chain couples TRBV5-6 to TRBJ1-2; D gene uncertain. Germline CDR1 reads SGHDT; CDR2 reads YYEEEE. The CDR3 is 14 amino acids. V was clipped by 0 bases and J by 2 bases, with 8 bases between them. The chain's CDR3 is CASSLVGQNYGYTF. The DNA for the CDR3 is TGTGCCAGCAGCTTGGTCGGTCAGAACTATGGCTACACCTTC.

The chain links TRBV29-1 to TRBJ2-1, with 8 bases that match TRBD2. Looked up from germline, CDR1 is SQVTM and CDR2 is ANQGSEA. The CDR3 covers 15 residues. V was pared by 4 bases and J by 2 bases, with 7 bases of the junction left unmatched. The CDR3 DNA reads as TGCAGCGTTGCCGGGGGGGCTGGCACCTACAATGAGCAGTTCTTC. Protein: CSVAGGAGTYNEQFF.

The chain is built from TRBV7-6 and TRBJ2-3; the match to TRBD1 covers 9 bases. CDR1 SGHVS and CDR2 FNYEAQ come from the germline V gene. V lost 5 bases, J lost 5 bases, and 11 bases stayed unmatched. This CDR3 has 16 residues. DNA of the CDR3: TGTGCCAGCAGCGTAAGGACAGGGGAAAGGGTAGATACGCAGTATTTT. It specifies CASSVRTGERVDTQYF.

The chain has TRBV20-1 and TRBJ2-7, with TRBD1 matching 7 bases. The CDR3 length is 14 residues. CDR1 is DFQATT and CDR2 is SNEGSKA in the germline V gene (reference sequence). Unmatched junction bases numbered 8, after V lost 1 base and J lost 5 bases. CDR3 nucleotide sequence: TGCAGTGCTAGAGGCCGGACAGGACCCCACGAGCAGTACTTC. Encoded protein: CSARGRTGPHEQYF.

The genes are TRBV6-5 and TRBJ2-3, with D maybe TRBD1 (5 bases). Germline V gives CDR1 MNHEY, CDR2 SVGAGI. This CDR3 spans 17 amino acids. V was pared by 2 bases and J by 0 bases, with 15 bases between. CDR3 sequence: CASSYPNGASSTDTQYF. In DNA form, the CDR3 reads TGTGCCAGCAGTTACCCGAATGGGGCCTCCAGCACAGATACGCAGTATTTT.

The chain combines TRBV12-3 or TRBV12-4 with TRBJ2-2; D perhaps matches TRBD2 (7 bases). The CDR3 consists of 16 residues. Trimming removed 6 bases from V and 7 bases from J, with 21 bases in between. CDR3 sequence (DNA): TGTGCCAGCAGCCTTGGGGGGGCGAAGTTAGGCGGGGAGCTGTTTTTT. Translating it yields CASSLGGAKLGGELFF.

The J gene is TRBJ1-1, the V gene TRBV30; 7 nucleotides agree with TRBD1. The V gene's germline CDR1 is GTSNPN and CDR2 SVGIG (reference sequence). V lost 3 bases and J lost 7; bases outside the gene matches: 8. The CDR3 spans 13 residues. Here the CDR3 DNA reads TGTGCCTGGAGGTATCCAGGGACAGTTGAAGCTTTCTTT. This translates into CAWRYPGTVEAFF.

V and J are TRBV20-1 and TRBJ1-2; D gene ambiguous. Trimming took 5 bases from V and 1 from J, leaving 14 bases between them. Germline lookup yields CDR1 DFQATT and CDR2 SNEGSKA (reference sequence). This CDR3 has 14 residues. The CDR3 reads CSAARTGHNYGYTF. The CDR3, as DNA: TGCAGTGCTGCCCGTACCGGGCATAACTATGGCTACACCTTC.

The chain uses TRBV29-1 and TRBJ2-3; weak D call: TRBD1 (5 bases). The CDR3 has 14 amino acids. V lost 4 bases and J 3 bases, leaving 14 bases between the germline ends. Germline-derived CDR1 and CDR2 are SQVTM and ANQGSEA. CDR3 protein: CSVGGLLHTDTQYF. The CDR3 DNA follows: TGCAGCGTTGGGGGCCTACTCCATACAGATACGCAGTATTTT.

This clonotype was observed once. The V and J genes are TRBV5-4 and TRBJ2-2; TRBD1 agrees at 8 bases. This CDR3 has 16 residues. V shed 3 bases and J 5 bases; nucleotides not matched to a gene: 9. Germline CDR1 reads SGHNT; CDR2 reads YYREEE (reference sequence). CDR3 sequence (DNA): TGTGCCAGCAGCTCCATCAGGGGGCTAAGAACCGGGGAGCTGTTTTTT. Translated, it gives CASSSIRGLRTGELFF.

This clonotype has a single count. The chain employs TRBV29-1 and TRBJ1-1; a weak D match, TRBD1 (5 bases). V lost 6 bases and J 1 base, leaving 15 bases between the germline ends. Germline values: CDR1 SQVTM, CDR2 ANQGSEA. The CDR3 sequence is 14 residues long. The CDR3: CSVGVDRTNTEAFF. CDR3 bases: TGCAGCGTCGGAGTAGACAGAACGAACACTGAAGCTTTCTTT. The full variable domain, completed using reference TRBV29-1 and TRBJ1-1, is SAVISQKPSRDICQRGTSLTIQCQVDSQVTMMFWYRQQPGQSLTLIATANQGSEATYESGFVIDKFPISRPNLTFSTLTVSNMSPEDSSIYLCSVGVDRTNTEAFFGQGTRLTVV.

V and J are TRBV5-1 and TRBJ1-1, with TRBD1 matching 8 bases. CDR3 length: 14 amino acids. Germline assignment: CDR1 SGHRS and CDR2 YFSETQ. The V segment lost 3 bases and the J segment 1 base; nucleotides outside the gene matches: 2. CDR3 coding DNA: TGCGCCAGCAGCTGGGGACAGGAGAACACTGAAGCTTTCTTT. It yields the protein CASSWGQENTEAFF.